One T cell receptor (beta chain) is described in this entry. No antigen is known for it. The library targeted TCRbeta and was prepared with unique molecular identifiers. Via MiXCR, TCRdb re-called the PCR reads, giving one row per CDR3 protein. This sample has fewer than 350,000 distinct CDR3 sequences; around a tenth occur once, and the top ten carry less than 25%. These data come from a study of T-cell reconstitution after alpha-beta-depleted transplantation in children. Overall study results and limits: Two months or so post-transplant, alpha-beta T cells reportedly derived from several hundred expanded graft clones. A year had passed since transplant, and T-cell counts and diversity by then came mostly from newly produced T cells.

Trimming removed 7 bases from V and 6 bases from J, with 6 bases in between. The germline V gene encodes CDR1 MNHNS and CDR2 SASEGT. The CDR3 is 11 amino acids. This rearrangement joins TRBV6-1 to TRBJ2-2, with D unresolved. The clonotype originates from a male patient between 2 and 9 years old who had a stem cell transplant for chronic granulomatous disease, so the T cells may come from the graft donor. This specimen consisted of peripheral blood, obtained 180 days after TCRalphabeta/CD19-depleted stem cell transplant. CDR3: CASKTAGELFF. The CDR3 nucleotides read TGTGCCAGCAAGACGGCCGGGGAGCTGTTTTTT.